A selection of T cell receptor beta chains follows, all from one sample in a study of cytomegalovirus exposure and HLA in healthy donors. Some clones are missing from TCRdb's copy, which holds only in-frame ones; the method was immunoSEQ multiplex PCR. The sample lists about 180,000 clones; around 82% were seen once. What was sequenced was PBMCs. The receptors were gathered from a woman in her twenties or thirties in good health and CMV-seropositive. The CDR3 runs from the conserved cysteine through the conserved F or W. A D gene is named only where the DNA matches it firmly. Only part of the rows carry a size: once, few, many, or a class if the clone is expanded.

CDR3: CASGSVGPTDTQYF
DNA: TGTGCCAGCGGCTCAGTGGGCCCCACAGATACGCAGTATTTT
D: -
size: -
length: 14
J: TRBJ2-3
V: TRBV7-6

CDR3: CASSFVGSNNEQFF
DNA: TGTGCCAGCAGCTTCGTGGGCAGCAACAATGAGCAGTTCTTC
D: -
size: -
length: 14
J: TRBJ2-1
V: TRBV5-6

CDR3: CASSPGLAGLNNEQFF
DNA: TGTGCCAGCAGCCCCGGACTAGCGGGACTAAACAATGAGCAGTTCTTC
D: TRBD2
size: -
length: 16
J: TRBJ2-1
V: TRBV9

CDR3: CASSPSAGGDGYTF
DNA: TGTGCCAGCTCACCCTCCGCCGGGGGGGATGGCTACACCTTC
D: -
size: -
length: 14
J: TRBJ1-2
V: TRBV18

CDR3: CASSPTGAYEQYF
DNA: TGTGCCAGCAGCCCGACAGGGGCCTACGAGCAGTACTTC
D: TRBD1
size: -
length: 13
J: TRBJ2-7
V: TRBV5-4

CDR3: CASTRGTSLEQYF
DNA: TGTGCCAGCACCAGAGGGACATCCCTGGAGCAGTACTTC
D: -
size: -
length: 13
J: TRBJ2-7
V: TRBV6-1

CDR3: CASSPTLTGTGELFF
DNA: TGCGCCAGCAGCCCCACCCTCACCGGGACCGGGGAGCTGTTTTTT
D: -
size: -
length: 15
J: TRBJ2-2
V: TRBV5-1

CDR3: CASSQVGRERHQPQHF
DNA: TGCGCCAGCAGCCAAGTGGGCAGGGAAAGGCACCAGCCCCAGCATTTT
D: -
size: -
length: 16
J: TRBJ1-5
V: TRBV4-1

CDR3: CASRRGGGANEQFF
DNA: TGTGCCTCCCGTAGGGGCGGGGGGGCCAATGAGCAGTTCTTC
D: TRBD2
size: -
length: 14
J: TRBJ2-1
V: TRBV15

CDR3: CASSLGTGGVETQYF
DNA: TGCGCCAGCAGCTTGGGGACGGGGGGAGTGGAGACCCAGTACTTC
D: TRBD2
size: few
length: 15
J: TRBJ2-5
V: TRBV5-1

CDR3: CASSQGGNSPLHF
DNA: TGTGCCAGCAGCCAGGGAGGTAATTCACCCCTCCACTTT
D: -
size: -
length: 13
J: TRBJ1-6
V: TRBV4-2

CDR3: CASSLVSGKNNEKLFF
DNA: TGTGCCAGCAGCTTAGTCTCGGGGAAGAATAATGAAAAACTGTTTTTT
D: -
size: few
length: 16
J: TRBJ1-4
V: TRBV7-9

CDR3: CASSLPRGGLAPDTQYF
DNA: TGTGCCAGCAGCTTACCCCGCGGGGGACTAGCCCCAGATACGCAGTATTTT
D: TRBD2
size: -
length: 17
J: TRBJ2-3
V: TRBV7-2

CDR3: CATYGGAGEQFF
DNA: TGTGCCACCTACGGGGGGGCGGGTGAGCAGTTCTTC
D: TRBD2
size: -
length: 12
J: TRBJ2-1
V: TRBV27

CDR3: CASSPGQGNEKLFF
DNA: TGCGCCAGCAGCCCGGGACAGGGGAATGAAAAACTGTTTTTT
D: TRBD1
size: few
length: 14
J: TRBJ1-4
V: TRBV4-3

CDR3: CASSQGSQGDRNQPQHF
DNA: TGCGCCAGCAGCCAAGGATCCCAGGGGGATCGCAATCAGCCCCAGCATTTT
D: TRBD1
size: -
length: 17
J: TRBJ1-5
V: TRBV4-1

CDR3: CASSHTSVTGELFF
DNA: TGTGCCAGCAGTCATACCAGTGTCACCGGGGAGCTGTTTTTT
D: -
size: once
length: 14
J: TRBJ2-2
V: TRBV28

CDR3: CASSPGVSGNTIYF
DNA: TGTGCCAGCAGCCCCGGAGTCTCTGGAAACACCATATATTTT
D: -
size: -
length: 14
J: TRBJ1-3
V: TRBV6-5

CDR3: CASSPDGQGAGGNTIYF
DNA: TGTGCCAGCAGCCCGGACGGACAGGGGGCGGGGGGAAACACCATATATTTT
D: TRBD1
size: -
length: 17
J: TRBJ1-3
V: TRBV7-8

CDR3: CASSLYSGQETQYF
DNA: TGTGCCAGCAGTTTATATTCGGGGCAAGAGACCCAGTACTTC
D: -
size: -
length: 14
J: TRBJ2-5
V: TRBV28

CDR3: CASSPGDSNEQFF
DNA: TGCGCCAGCAGCCCGGGAGACTCGAATGAGCAGTTCTTC
D: -
size: once
length: 13
J: TRBJ2-1
V: TRBV10-1

CDR3: CASSERGAPDEQYF
DNA: TGTGCCAGCAGTGAGCGGGGGGCTCCTGACGAGCAGTACTTC
D: TRBD2
size: once
length: 14
J: TRBJ2-7
V: TRBV6-1

CDR3: CASSVKGLQDTQYF
DNA: TGTGCCAGCAGCGTCAAGGGACTTCAAGATACGCAGTATTTT
D: -
size: -
length: 14
J: TRBJ2-3
V: TRBV9

CDR3: CAWSVTGSVQYF
DNA: TGTGCCTGGAGTGTAACCGGGTCAGTTCAGTACTTC
D: -
size: -
length: 12
J: TRBJ2-4
V: TRBV30

CDR3: CASSQDAGGGGPLHF
DNA: TGCGCCAGCAGCCAAGACGCCGGCGGGGGCGGTCCCCTCCACTTT
D: -
size: -
length: 15
J: TRBJ1-6
V: TRBV4-3